This T cell receptor (beta chain) was sequenced for a study of T cell responses to AZD1222 COVID-19 vaccine. Study-wide points: Repertoire sampling was restricted to post-peak T cell response timepoints.

This clone was counted a single time. Its cognate antigen is unknown. Data came from immunoSEQ multiplex PCR; TCRdb stores just in-frame clones and leaves some out. This sample has about 120,000 clones, with 80% to 90% found just once. The input for sequencing was peripheral blood, taken on day 0 of MenACWY control vaccination. The source of this sequence is an adult in good health.

The DNA of the CDR3 is TGTGCCAGCAGCTTAGTTTCCACTGAAGCTTTCTTT. Translated: CASSLVSTEAFF. The chain carries TRBV7-2 and TRBJ1-1; D remains unclear. With 1 base removed from V and 4 bases from J, the gap between germline ends came to 4 bases. Germline V gene lookup returns CDR1 SGHTA and CDR2 FQGNSA. This CDR3 is built from 12 residues.